The present T cell receptor beta chain was sequenced within a study of CD8 T cells in Susac syndrome (dated by TCRdb to between 2017 and 2020). Some background on the complete study: The study used repertoire sequencing to test whether antigen drove CD8+ T cell activation and differentiation in Susac syndrome. What the authors observed across the whole study: The number of individuals in the TCR sequencing and HLA analysis was recognized as being relatively small.

Inclusive of the bounding cysteine and phenylalanine, the CDR3 is 13 residues long. Only the CDR3 region is kept as DNA, spanning 39 bases read in frame from base 1. Relative to germline, V is missing 5 bases and J is missing 5 bases, with 6 bases of the junction outside any gene match. CDR1 and CDR2 are drawn from the germline V gene: SGDLS, YYNGEE. RNA was extracted using the RNeasy kit, and about 0.45 to 1 ug of the RNA was reverse transcribed with random hexamers. TCR beta CDR3 regions were amplified with the immunoSEQ multiplex PCR assay covering 54 Vbeta and 13 Jbeta segments. PCR amplification bias was corrected by using a synthetic template baseline for primer optimization and computational correction. The authors' pipeline ran thus. Reads were annotated to V, D and J genes according to IMGT and were analyzed with immunoSEQ Analyzer, with only productive sequences retained. Clonality was calculated as one minus the Shannon entropy normalized by log2 of the number of productive unique sequences. For each patient and control, public and private clones were evaluated within the 100 most prevalent clones. A clone was defined as Susac-specific if it was absent from the healthy and MS cohorts, from about a thousand published viral clones and from other ImmuneACCESS disease sequences. TCRdb's own reprocessing of the public reads used fastp at Q25 and MiXCR and kept productive beta chains. Identical CDR3 proteins give one entry, which carries the most common genes and DNA. V and J calls and clone size were set by TCRdb, not the authors. The sample table records some 130,000 distinct CDR3 sequences; nearly 95% of these occur just once. The top ten clones comprise 0.09% to 0.15% of the sample.

A word on this clonotype: Which antigen it targets is not known. No quality values exist for individual bases; no much larger clone is one base distant.

Peripheral blood CD8+ and CD4+ T cells from healthy donors, Susac syndrome patients and multiple sclerosis patients were profiled by high-throughput TCR beta sequencing. Healthy donors were included as age- and sex-matched controls. Bulk CD8+ and CD4+ T cells were purified by magnetic negative isolation, while CD8+ TEMRA cells were enriched using FACS. Blood was collected in EDTA tubes and processed within 24 hours, with PBMCs isolated through density gradient centrifugation. PBMCs intended for TCR sequencing were frozen in liquid nitrogen and were later thawed in a 37 degrees C water bath. Purity of sorted or isolated CD4+, CD8+ and CD8+ TEMRA cells was at least 90%.

The sequence was obtained from a human donor in good health. The specimen sequenced was CD4+ T cells from PBMCs. Recombination connected TRBV9 to TRBJ1-1, with 7 bases matching TRBD1. CDR3 sequence: CASRPTGVTEAFF. The DNA reads as follows: TGTGCCAGCAGACCAACAGGGGTGACTGAAGCTTTCTTT.